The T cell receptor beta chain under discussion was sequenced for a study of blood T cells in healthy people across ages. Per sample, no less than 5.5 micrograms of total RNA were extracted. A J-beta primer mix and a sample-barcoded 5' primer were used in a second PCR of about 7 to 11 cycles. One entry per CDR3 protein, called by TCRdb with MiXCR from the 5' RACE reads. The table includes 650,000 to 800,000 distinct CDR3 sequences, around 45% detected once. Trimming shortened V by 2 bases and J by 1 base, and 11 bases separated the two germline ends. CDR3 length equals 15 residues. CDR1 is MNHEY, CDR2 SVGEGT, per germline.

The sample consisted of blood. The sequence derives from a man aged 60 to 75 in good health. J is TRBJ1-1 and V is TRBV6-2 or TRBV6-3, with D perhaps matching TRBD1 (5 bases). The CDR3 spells CASSYNGGSNTEAFF. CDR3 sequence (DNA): TGTGCCAGCAGTTACAACGGGGGTTCGAACACTGAAGCTTTCTTT.